This entry lists 9 T cell receptor beta chains sequenced from one sample in a study of control samples from healthy donors and cancer patients (dated by TCRdb to 2020 to 2021). The method behind the library was the immunoSEQ multiplex PCR assay. Entries here come from immuneACCESS through TCRdb and include only in-frame sequences with V and J called. Some clones fail to appear in such tables; in the studies checked, an unresolved V gene covers under half of the shortfall, and the cause of the remainder is unknown. The sample table shows roughly 73,000 clones, and around 92% are seen once. The ten largest make up 5.8% of the sample. The material sequenced was blood. The receptors derive from a woman aged 55-69 years in good health.

The sample holds a few counts of this clone. This chain joins TRBV6-5 and TRBJ2-1; a weak D match, TRBD2 (6 bases). V lost 5 bases and J lost 2, with 13 bases in between. Per germline, CDR1 MNHEY and CDR2 SVGAGI. The CDR3 is made up of 15 amino acids. The CDR3 sequence: CASSPGGVAYNEQFF. The CDR3 DNA is TGTGCCAGCAGTCCCGGGGGAGTTGCCTACAATGAGCAGTTCTTC.

The V gene is TRBV5-1, the J gene TRBJ1-1; D uncertain. The CDR3 length is 15 residues. Trimming took 0 bases from V and 4 from J, leaving 13 bases between them. Germline V gene lookup returns CDR1 SGHRS and CDR2 YFSETQ. The CDR3 spells CASSLGAGQVTEAFF. The CDR3 nucleotides read TGCGCCAGCAGCTTGGGGGCGGGTCAGGTCACTGAAGCTTTCTTT.

The chain couples TRBV24-1 to TRBJ2-1; TRBD2 matches 7 bases. The CDR3 extends over 15 amino acids. Germline CDR1 and CDR2: KGHDR and SFDVKD. V trimming: 1 base; J trimming: 5 bases; junction bases outside the gene matches: 4. Written as DNA, the CDR3 is TGTGCCACCAGTGATTTAGGTCTAGCGGACAATGAGCAGTTCTTC. Translation gives CATSDLGLADNEQFF.

V gene TRBV27 combines with J gene TRBJ2-7; 8 bases map to TRBD1. Germline V gives CDR1 MNHEY, CDR2 SMNVEV (reference sequence). V lost 3 bases to trimming and J lost 7 bases; unmatched junction nucleotides: 11. The CDR3 has 15 residues. This CDR3 is CASSLYMDRVQEQYF. CDR3 coding DNA: TGTGCCAGCAGTTTGTACATGGACAGGGTTCAAGAGCAGTACTTC.

The chain recombines TRBV6-2 or TRBV6-3 with TRBJ2-1; TRBD2 agrees at 9 bases. V lost 6 bases to trimming and J lost 0 bases; unmatched junction nucleotides: 3. Germline CDR1 and CDR2: MNHEY and SVGEGT. The CDR3 is 15 residues long. The CDR3 nucleotides read TGTGCCAGCAGCCGTAGCGGGAGCTCCTACAATGAGCAGTTCTTC. Protein: CASSRSGSSYNEQFF.

The V and J genes are TRBV23-1 and TRBJ2-1; 9 nucleotides match TRBD1. TRBV23-1 is given ORF status, its function remaining uncertain. V shed 8 bases, J shed 1 base, and the junction held 6 bases outside the gene matches. The CDR3 sequence is 15 residues long. The CDR3 protein is CASWLTGGSYNEQFF. CDR3 DNA sequence: TGCGCCAGCTGGCTGACAGGGGGTTCCTACAATGAGCAGTTCTTC.

V usage is TRBV4-2 and J usage is TRBJ1-4; D gene ambiguous. CDR3 length: 15 amino acids. The V and J ends lost 0 bases and 4 bases respectively, with 9 bases between them. The germline gives CDR1 LGHNA, CDR2 YNFKEQ. CDR3 coding DNA: TGTGCCAGCAGCCAAGATTGGAGAGGTAATGAAAAACTGTTTTTT. This sequence encodes CASSQDWRGNEKLFF.

The chain uses TRBV6-5 and TRBJ2-3; D not certain. From germline, CDR1 is MNHEY and CDR2 SVGAGI. The CDR3 has 16 amino acids. The ends were cut back, 2 bases at V and 0 bases at J, with 12 bases in the middle. CDR3 nucleotides: TGTGCCAGCAGTTACCACCGGCCACCTAGCACAGATACGCAGTATTTT. Amino acids: CASSYHRPPSTDTQYF.

The chain has TRBV28 and TRBJ1-4; D possibly corresponds to TRBD1 (6 bases). Germline CDR1 and CDR2: MDHEN and SYDVKM. Between the trimmed V and J ends, which lost 5 bases and 8 bases, there was a span of 18 bases. The CDR3 runs to 15 residues. Here the CDR3 DNA reads TGTGCCAGCAGTAGGAGAGGGCAGGGGAAAGAAAAACTGTTTTTT. Protein product: CASSRRGQGKEKLFF.